The 32 T cell receptor beta chains below all came from one sample that was sequenced in a study of blood T cell repertoires in COVID-19. Some clones are missing from TCRdb's copy, which holds only in-frame ones; the method was immunoSEQ multiplex PCR. The table shows roughly 200,000 clones, with approximately 85% occurring only once. The sample was peripheral blood. These receptors were collected from a human donor with active or convalescent COVID-19. The donor label of this sample is uncertain.

This clone was seen a few times. The chain combines TRBV4-1 with TRBJ2-7; D gene unclear. This CDR3 spans 15 amino acids. The germline V and J ends were trimmed by 1 base and 0 bases, with 10 bases remaining between them. Germline lookup yields CDR1 MGHRA and CDR2 YSYEKL. The CDR3 DNA sequence: TGCGCCAGCAGCCAAGTCAGTCACTACTCCTACGAGCAGTACTTC. This codes for CASSQVSHYSYEQYF.

The chain links TRBV7-9 to TRBJ1-1, with D perhaps matching TRBD1 (6 bases). V lost 5 bases and J 2 bases, leaving 15 bases between the germline ends. Germline-derived CDR1 and CDR2 are SEHNR and FQNEAQ (reference sequence). The CDR3 covers 15 residues. CDR3 loop: CASSNLQGVNTEAFF. CDR3 nucleotides: TGTGCCAGCAGCAACTTACAGGGTGTAAACACTGAAGCTTTCTTT.

The chain joins TRBV7-7 to TRBJ2-1, with D perhaps TRBD2 (6 bases). This CDR3 region has 13 residues. V was shortened by 4 bases and J by 6 bases, with 10 bases between the two germline ends. Looked up from germline, CDR1 is SSHAT and CDR2 is FNYEAQ (reference sequence). CDR3 sequence reads: CASSSGTFNEQFF. The CDR3 DNA reads TGTGCCAGCAGCTCTGGGACTTTCAATGAGCAGTTCTTC.

This chain connects TRBV28 to TRBJ2-7; TRBD1 might be the D (6 bases). With 5 bases removed from V and 3 bases from J, the gap between germline ends came to 14 bases. The germline V gene has CDR1 MDHEN and CDR2 SYDVKM. CDR3 length equals 14 residues. CDR3: CASSTPDSLYEQYF. The CDR3 bases are TGTGCCAGCAGTACCCCGGACAGCCTCTACGAGCAGTACTTC. Full variable domain (rest looked up from reference TRBV28 and TRBJ2-7): DVKVTQSSRYLVKRTGEKVFLECVQDMDHENMFWYRQDPGLGLRLIYFSYDVKMKEKGDIPEGYSVSREKKERFSLILESASTNQTSMYLCASSTPDSLYEQYFGPGTRLTVT.

The gene calls are TRBV7-9 and TRBJ2-3, with 10 nucleotides matching TRBD2. The CDR3 sequence is 15 residues long. Germline V gene data show CDR1 as SEHNR and CDR2 as FQNEAQ (reference sequence). With V trimmed by 5 bases and J by 8 bases, 10 bases remained unmatched. CDR3 coding DNA: TGTGCCAGCAGCCTACTAGCGGGGCAGGGTGGTACGCAGTATTTT. Translation: CASSLLAGQGGTQYF. Full variable domain (rest looked up from reference TRBV7-9 and TRBJ2-3): DTGVSQNPRHKITKRGQNVTFRCDPISEHNRLYWYRQTLGQGPEFLTYFQNEAQLEKSRLLSDRFSAERPKGSFSTLEIQRTEQGDSAMYLCASSLLAGQGGTQYFGPGTRLTVL.

The rearrangement joins TRBV24-1 to TRBJ2-1; 14 positions match TRBD2. Per the germline V gene, CDR1 is KGHDR and CDR2 is SFDVKD. V shed 4 bases, J shed 6 bases, and the junction held 7 bases outside the gene matches. The CDR3 length is 17 residues. CDR3 residues: CATSDPTSGGAGNEQFF. CDR3 bases: TGTGCCACCAGTGACCCGACTAGCGGGGGGGCGGGCAATGAGCAGTTCTTC.

This chain uses TRBV19 with TRBJ2-3; TRBD2 agrees at 15 bases. The CDR3 covers 18 residues. CDR1 is LNHDA and CDR2 is SQIVND in the germline V gene (reference sequence). J was trimmed by 2 bases and V by 3 bases; bases with no gene match: 6. The CDR3 spells CASSIRGTSGRPTDTQYF. CDR3 in DNA: TGTGCCAGTAGTATTAGAGGGACTAGCGGGAGGCCCACAGATACGCAGTATTTT.

The chain is built from TRBV5-6 and TRBJ2-7; 10 bases are shared with TRBD2. This CDR3 region has 14 residues. The junction had 5 bases not matched to a gene; V was cut back by 4 bases and J by 4 bases. Germline CDR1 and CDR2: SGHDT and YYEEEE. This CDR3 is CASSIGAGGYEQYF. CDR3 nucleotides: TGTGCCAGCAGCATCGGAGCGGGAGGGTACGAGCAGTACTTC.

The chain employs TRBV7-2 and TRBJ2-7; TRBD2 aligns across 9 bases. From germline, CDR1 is SGHTA and CDR2 FQGNSA. CDR3 length: 14 amino acids. V dropped 6 bases and J dropped 6; count of bases not matched to a gene: 9. The CDR3 here is CASRTGGGASEQYF. The DNA of the CDR3 is TGTGCCAGCAGAACCGGCGGGGGGGCGTCCGAGCAGTACTTC. The variable domain in full, with the rest retrieved from reference TRBV7-2 and TRBJ2-7, is GAGVSQSPSNKVTEKGKDVELRCDPISGHTALYWYRQSLGQGLEFLIYFQGNSAPDKSGLPSDRFSAERTGGSVSTLTIQRTQQEDSAVYLCASRTGGGASEQYFGPGTRLTVT.

This CDR3 reads CAVRTDASNSPLHF. CDR3 coding DNA: TGTGCCGTTAGGACAGACGCGAGTAATTCACCCCTCCACTTT. The chain recombines TRBV10-3 with TRBJ1-6; tentatively, D is TRBD1 (6 bases). This CDR3 has 14 amino acids. Germline values: CDR1 ENHRY, CDR2 SYGVKD. V was cut by 11 bases and J by 6 bases, with 17 bases left in between.

Here the CDR3 reads CASSGTGLYTEAFF. DNA of the CDR3: TGTGCCAGCAGCGGGACAGGGCTTTATACTGAAGCTTTCTTT. The gene calls are TRBV6-5 and TRBJ1-1, with 9 bases that match TRBD1. The CDR3 is 14 residues long. V shed 6 bases, J shed 5 bases, and the junction held 7 bases outside the gene matches. In germline, CDR1 is MNHEY, CDR2 SVGAGI.

The chain uses TRBV6-2 or TRBV6-3 and TRBJ2-3; 7 bases map to TRBD2. Germline-derived CDR1 and CDR2 are MNHEY and SVGEGT. The junction had 5 bases not matched to a gene; V was cut back by 2 bases and J by 0 bases. This CDR3 is 16 amino acids long. The CDR3 DNA is TGTGCCAGCAGTTACGGGGGGGACTCTAGCACAGATACGCAGTATTTT. This codes for CASSYGGDSSTDTQYF.

This clone was recorded a few times. This sequence joins TRBV6-5 and TRBJ1-1; D remains ambiguous. The V end lost 2 bases, the J end lost 5 bases, and 15 bases lay between the germline ends. The CDR3 totals 15 residues. In germline, CDR1 is MNHEY, CDR2 SVGAGI. The CDR3 region is CASSYESLYLTEAFF. CDR3 coding DNA: TGTGCCAGCAGTTACGAGTCCCTCTATTTAACTGAAGCTTTCTTT.

This clone was seen only once. The chain links TRBV15 to TRBJ2-5; perhaps TRBD2 as D (6 bases). The CDR3 runs 17 residues. Germline loops: CDR1 LNHNV, CDR2 YYDKDF (reference sequence). V was cut by 0 bases and J by 6 bases, with 20 bases left in between. The CDR3 sequence is CATSREAVGGARKTQYF. The CDR3, as DNA: TGTGCCACCAGCAGAGAGGCCGTAGGCGGGGCGAGAAAGACCCAGTACTTC.

This clone appeared once. J is TRBJ2-1 and V is TRBV5-1, with D tentatively TRBD1 (5 bases). Germline CDR1 is SGHRS and CDR2 is YFSETQ. Trimming pared 5 bases from V and 5 bases from J, leaving 14 bases between. CDR3 size: 14 residues. As DNA, the CDR3 is TGCGCCAGCAGACTAATGGGGCCTGACAATGAGCAGTTCTTC. This gives the protein CASRLMGPDNEQFF.

V and J are TRBV12-5 and TRBJ2-5; 9 bases are a match to TRBD2. V was pared by 5 bases and J by 4 bases, with 8 bases of the junction left unmatched. This CDR3 has 15 residues. CDR1 LGHNT and CDR2 FRNRAP come from the germline V gene. The CDR3 region is CASGPTSGTPETQYF. The CDR3 coding sequence is TGTGCTAGTGGTCCGACTAGCGGAACCCCAGAGACCCAGTACTTC. Variable domain in full (rest from reference TRBV12-5 and TRBJ2-5): DARVTQTPRHKVTEMGQEVTMRCQPILGHNTVFWYRQTMMQGLELLAYFRNRAPLDDSGMPKDRFSAEMPDATLATLKIQPSEPRDSAVYFCASGPTSGTPETQYFGPGTRLLVL.

V gene TRBV6-5 combines with J gene TRBJ1-1; D is perhaps TRBD1 (6 bases). The V and J ends lost 5 bases and 4 bases respectively, with 14 bases between them. This CDR3 has 14 amino acids. Per the germline V gene, CDR1 is MNHEY and CDR2 is SVGAGI. The CDR3 sequence is CASSTNRESTEAFF. The CDR3 DNA reads as TGTGCCAGCAGTACGAACAGGGAATCCACTGAAGCTTTCTTT.

The V and J genes are TRBV2 and TRBJ2-1; D may be TRBD1 (6 bases). Germline CDR1 is SNHLY and CDR2 is FYNNEI. This CDR3 has 15 amino acids. Trimming took 7 bases from V and 0 from J, leaving 13 bases between them. Here the CDR3 reads CASTEGVSSYNEQFF. CDR3 nucleotide sequence: TGTGCCAGCACCGAGGGGGTCAGCTCCTACAATGAGCAGTTCTTC. The variable domain in full, with the rest retrieved from reference TRBV2 and TRBJ2-1, is EPEVTQTPSHQVTQMGQEVILRCVPISNHLYFYWYRQILGQKVEFLVSFYNNEISEKSEIFDDQFSVERPDGSNFTLKIRSTKLEDSAMYFCASTEGVSSYNEQFFGPGTRLTVL.

The chain couples TRBV4-2 to TRBJ2-3, with D possibly being TRBD2 (6 bases). The V end was cut by 4 bases, the J end by 7 bases, with 18 bases between. Germline CDR1 is LGHNA and CDR2 is YNFKEQ. The CDR3 is 15 residues long. CDR3 loop: CASSPSGTPSYTQYF. As DNA, the CDR3 is TGTGCCAGCAGCCCATCAGGGACTCCCTCCTATACGCAGTATTTT.

The rearrangement joins TRBV30 to TRBJ2-7; 12 bases match TRBD1. The V gene end was trimmed by 3 bases and the J gene end by 4 bases; junction bases not matched to a gene: 10. In germline, CDR1 is GTSNPN, CDR2 SVGIG (reference sequence). The CDR3 runs to 16 residues. The CDR3 sequence is CAWRGDRGLGLYEQYF. CDR3 bases: TGTGCCTGGAGGGGGGACAGGGGGCTCGGTTTATACGAGCAGTACTTC.

The chain recombines TRBV4-3 with TRBJ2-3; D is possibly TRBD2 (6 bases). Germline V gene data show CDR1 as LGHNA and CDR2 as YSLEER. V was shortened by 3 bases and J by 5 bases, with 21 bases between the two germline ends. This CDR3 region has 17 residues. CDR3 region: CASSHSPGLAKGDTQYF. The CDR3 bases are TGCGCCAGCAGCCACTCGCCGGGACTGGCGAAGGGAGATACGCAGTATTTT.

The chain employs TRBV19 and TRBJ2-5; 9 positions match TRBD2. V lost 10 bases to trimming and J lost 5 bases; unmatched junction nucleotides: 11. This CDR3 is built from 14 residues. CDR1 and CDR2 from the germline V gene are LNHDA and SQIVND (reference sequence). CDR3 loop: CATVSGSGGETQYF. The CDR3 DNA reads TGTGCCACTGTTAGCGGGAGTGGGGGGGAGACCCAGTACTTC.

J is TRBJ2-5 and V is TRBV4-2, with 8 bases that match TRBD1. CDR1 and CDR2 from the germline V gene are LGHNA and YNFKEQ. The CDR3 sequence is 15 residues long. V was clipped by 0 bases and J by 2 bases; unmatched bases: 2. The DNA for the CDR3 is TGTGCCAGCAGCCAAGAGGGGACAGGTCAAGAGACCCAGTACTTC. Residues: CASSQEGTGQETQYF.

The rearrangement uses TRBV10-3 and TRBJ2-3; weak D call: TRBD2 (7 bases). V dropped 6 bases and J dropped 0 bases, with 16 bases sitting between them. CDR1 and CDR2 (germline): ENHRY, SYGVKD. The length of the CDR3 is 16 residues. CDR3 amino acids: CAISGGTFASTDTQYF. The CDR3 coding sequence is TGTGCCATCAGCGGGGGGACATTTGCTAGCACAGATACGCAGTATTTT.

The rearrangement links TRBV10-2 to TRBJ2-7, with D possibly TRBD1 on 6 matching bases. CDR3 size: 13 residues. Trimming shortened V by 4 bases and J by 7 bases, and 14 bases separated the two germline ends. The germline gives CDR1 WSHSY, CDR2 SAAADI. DNA of the CDR3: TGCGCCAGCAGTGGGACAGAAATACGAGAGCAGTACTTC. Its protein product is CASSGTEIREQYF.

This clone showed up just once. The chain links TRBV7-9 to TRBJ2-7; 14 positions agree with TRBD2. The CDR3 extends over 14 amino acids. Per germline, CDR1 SEHNR and CDR2 FQNEAQ (reference sequence). Trimming took 5 bases from V and 5 from J; bases not matched to a gene: 2. The CDR3 coding sequence is TGTGCCAGCAGCCGGACTAGCGGGGGGCACGAGCAGTACTTC. Residues: CASSRTSGGHEQYF.

This rearrangement joins TRBV28 to TRBJ2-7, with a weak D call TRBD2 (5 bases). Trimming removed 7 bases from V and 0 bases from J, with 10 bases in between. This CDR3 comprises 13 residues. CDR1 is MDHEN, CDR2 SYDVKM, per germline. As DNA, the CDR3 is TGTGCCAGCACGGGGTGGAGCTCCTACGAGCAGTACTTC. It encodes CASTGWSSYEQYF.

J is TRBJ1-1 and V is TRBV28, with D perhaps matching TRBD1 (6 bases). The V end was cut by 5 bases, the J end by 7 bases, with 23 bases between. This CDR3 has 16 amino acids. Germline-derived CDR1 and CDR2 are MDHEN and SYDVKM. CDR3: CASSPDTTATGFEAFF. The CDR3, as DNA: TGTGCCAGCAGTCCAGATACAACCGCTACAGGGTTTGAAGCTTTCTTT.

CDR3 coding DNA: TGTGCCAGCAGCTCTTACAGGGGGCATCGTGAAAAACTGTTTTTT. It encodes CASSSYRGHREKLFF. The V call is TRBV9, the J call TRBJ1-4; TRBD1 agrees at 9 bases. Trimming removed 4 bases from V and 7 bases from J; junction bases left unmatched: 8. Germline lookup yields CDR1 SGDLS and CDR2 YYNGEE. The CDR3 is made up of 15 amino acids. The whole variable domain, remainder taken from reference TRBV9 and TRBJ1-4, is DSGVTQTPKHLITATGQRVTLRCSPRSGDLSVYWYQQSLDQGLQFLIQYYNGEERAKGNILERFSAQQFPDLHSELNLSSLELGDSALYFCASSSYRGHREKLFFGSGTQLSVL.

J is TRBJ1-4 and V is TRBV29-1; D call uncertain. With 3 bases removed from V and 7 bases from J, the gap between germline ends came to 15 bases. Germline assignment: CDR1 SQVTM and CDR2 ANQGSEA. The CDR3 has 14 residues. This chain's CDR3 is CSVDSGGLGEKLFF. CDR3 coding DNA: TGCAGCGTTGACAGCGGAGGGTTGGGTGAAAAACTGTTTTTT.

This chain uses TRBV7-2 with TRBJ1-1; possibly TRBD1 for D (5 bases). This CDR3 has 13 amino acids. The V gene lost 4 bases and the J gene lost 3 bases, with 9 bases spanning the gap. Per the germline V gene, CDR1 is SGHTA and CDR2 is FQGNSA. CDR3 amino acids: CASSYLGHTEAFF. As DNA, the CDR3 is TGTGCCAGCAGCTACTTGGGGCACACTGAAGCTTTCTTT.

The V and J genes are TRBV4-1 and TRBJ2-7; 7 nucleotides line up with TRBD2. J was trimmed by 2 bases and V by 0 bases; bases with no gene match: 7. The germline V gene has CDR1 MGHRA and CDR2 YSYEKL. CDR3 length: 16 amino acids. For the CDR3, the DNA is TGCGCCAGCAGCCAAGAAGCAACACGGGGGGCCTACGAGCAGTACTTC. Translation: CASSQEATRGAYEQYF.